The source of this T cell receptor (beta chain) is a study of STAT5B mutations in CD4+ large granular lymphocyte leukemia. General study points: Main leukemic clonotypes were patient-specific, but roughly 23% appeared at low frequency elsewhere.

Germline V gene data show CDR1 as SNHLY and CDR2 as FYNNEI. Trimming took off 10 bases at V and 5 bases at J, with 21 bases between the two ends. This CDR3 has 15 amino acids. As regards this clone: The antigen is unknown.

Profiled with immunoSEQ multiplex PCR; TCRdb holds only in-frame clones, not every one. Of 25,000 to 35,000 clones listed, about 71% are singletons. The sequence was obtained from a human donor in good health. Sequencing used CD4+ T cells from blood buffy coats. V usage is TRBV2 and J usage is TRBJ1-5, with D tentatively TRBD1 (6 bases). The CDR3 sequence: CATSSGRGGDQPQHF. CDR3 DNA sequence: TGTGCCACCTCGAGTGGCAGGGGTGGGGATCAGCCCCAGCATTTT.